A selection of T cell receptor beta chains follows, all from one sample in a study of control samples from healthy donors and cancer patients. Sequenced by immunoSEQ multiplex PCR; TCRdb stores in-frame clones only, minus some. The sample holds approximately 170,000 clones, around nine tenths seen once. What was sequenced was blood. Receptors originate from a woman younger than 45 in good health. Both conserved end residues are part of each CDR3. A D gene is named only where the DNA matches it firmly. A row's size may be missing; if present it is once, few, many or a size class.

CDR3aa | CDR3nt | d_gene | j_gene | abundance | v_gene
CASRGGQGINSPLHF | TGTGCCAGCAGGGGAGGACAGGGGATTAATTCACCCCTCCACTTT | TRBD1 | TRBJ1-6 | few | TRBV6-5
CASSLEGQRTDTQYF | TGTGCCAGCAGCTTGGAAGGGCAGCGCACAGATACGCAGTATTTT | - | TRBJ2-3 | - | TRBV5-8
CASRPRGASTDTQYF | TGTGCCAGCAGACCTAGGGGAGCTAGCACAGATACGCAGTATTTT | - | TRBJ2-3 | - | TRBV6-2/TRBV6-3
CSALGIEQFF | TGCAGTGCTCTAGGGATTGAGCAGTTCTTC | - | TRBJ2-1 | - | TRBV20-1
CASSYTTSGRFYNEQFF | TGTGCCAGCAGCTACACGACTAGCGGGAGGTTTTACAATGAGCAGTTCTTC | TRBD2 | TRBJ2-1 | once | TRBV7-9
CASTNALLAGTYNEQFF | TGTGCCAGCACCAACGCCCTACTAGCGGGAACCTACAATGAGCAGTTCTTC | TRBD2 | TRBJ2-1 | - | TRBV5-4
CASSQGRGDTQYF | TGTGCCAGCAGCCAAGGCAGGGGGGATACGCAGTATTTT | TRBD1 | TRBJ2-3 | - | TRBV3-1/TRBV3-2
CASSENKQGGGLGSYGYTF | TGCGCCAGCAGTGAGAACAAACAGGGAGGGGGCCTAGGGTCCTATGGCTACACCTTC | TRBD1 | TRBJ1-2 | - | TRBV10-1
CASREGVDTYGYTF | TGTGCCAGCAGGGAAGGGGTTGACACGTATGGCTACACCTTC | - | TRBJ1-2 | - | TRBV6-1
CASQDRNYGYTF | TGTGCCAGTCAGGACAGAAACTATGGCTACACCTTC | - | TRBJ1-2 | - | TRBV10-3
CASSSGQGSYEQYF | TGTGCCAGCAGCTCGGGACAGGGGTCCTACGAGCAGTACTTC | TRBD1 | TRBJ2-7 | - | TRBV11-2
CASSDAGNTEAFF | TGTGCCAGCAGTGACGCAGGCAACACTGAAGCTTTCTTT | - | TRBJ1-1 | - | TRBV2
CSVGQNTDTQYF | TGCAGCGTTGGGCAGAACACAGATACGCAGTATTTT | - | TRBJ2-3 | - | TRBV29-1
CASSMDRDQPQHF | TGTGCCAGCAGCATGGACAGGGATCAGCCCCAGCATTTT | TRBD1 | TRBJ1-5 | - | TRBV28
CASSERLAGDLAKNIQYF | TGTGCCAGCAGTGAAAGGCTAGCGGGGGACCTAGCCAAAAACATTCAGTACTTC | TRBD2 | TRBJ2-4 | once | TRBV6-1
CASSPPGSNQPQHF | TGTGCCAGCTCACCACCGGGATCCAATCAGCCCCAGCATTTT | - | TRBJ1-5 | - | TRBV18
CASSAENYGYTF | TGTGCCAGCAGTGCGGAGAACTATGGCTACACCTTC | - | TRBJ1-2 | - | TRBV2
CASRIAGIYGYTF | TGTGCCAGCAGGATAGCTGGGATCTATGGCTACACCTTC | - | TRBJ1-2 | - | TRBV28
CASSQRGDRTEAFF | TGTGCCAGCAGTCAAAGAGGGGATAGGACTGAAGCTTTCTTT | - | TRBJ1-1 | once | TRBV6-5
CASNSRRGGVNTEAFF | TGTGCCAGCAACTCTCGGAGGGGGGGCGTGAACACTGAAGCTTTCTTT | - | TRBJ1-1 | - | TRBV28
CASSIGGSKGENGYTF | TGTGCCAGCAGCATTGGGGGGTCCAAAGGAGAAAATGGCTACACCTTC | - | TRBJ1-2 | - | TRBV28
CASSIVGTAGTSAHNEQFF | TGTGCCAGTAGTATAGTCGGGACTGCTGGAACTAGCGCCCACAATGAGCAGTTCTTC | TRBD2 | TRBJ2-1 | - | TRBV19
CASSLSRGLFTDTQYF | TGTGCCAGCAGTCTTTCCAGGGGGCTCTTCACAGATACGCAGTATTTT | TRBD1 | TRBJ2-3 | - | TRBV27
CSADDRLNTEAFF | TGCAGCGCCGACGACAGACTGAACACTGAAGCTTTCTTT | - | TRBJ1-1 | - | TRBV29-1
CASSRGTISSYEQYF | TGTGCCAGCAGTCGTGGGACAATAAGCTCCTACGAGCAGTACTTC | - | TRBJ2-7 | - | TRBV5-4
CASSSHEQYF | TGTGCCAGCAGTTCACACGAGCAGTACTTC | - | TRBJ2-7 | - | TRBV27
CARPGLAGTDTQYF | TGTGCCAGACCGGGACTAGCGGGCACAGATACGCAGTATTTT | TRBD2 | TRBJ2-3 | - | TRBV19
CASGNFGVAPGYGYTF | TGTGCCAGCGGTAACTTTGGGGTAGCCCCAGGCTATGGCTACACCTTC | - | TRBJ1-2 | - | TRBV28
CASSSPNAGAGQPQHF | TGTGCCAGCAGTTCACCAAACGCAGGCGCCGGTCAGCCCCAGCATTTT | - | TRBJ1-5 | - | TRBV28
CASSQRDRVNQPQHF | TGCGCCAGCAGCCAGAGGGACAGGGTCAATCAGCCCCAGCATTTT | TRBD1 | TRBJ1-5 | - | TRBV4-1
CASSLVNPDTQYF | TGCGCCAGCAGCTTGGTTAATCCAGATACGCAGTATTTT | - | TRBJ2-3 | - | TRBV5-1
CASSRGLAGGGNEQFF | TGTGCCAGCAGTCGGGGTCTAGCGGGAGGAGGCAATGAGCAGTTCTTC | TRBD2 | TRBJ2-1 | - | TRBV6-6
CASSLANRASYQETQYF | TGTGCCAGCAGCTTAGCTAACAGGGCAAGTTACCAAGAGACCCAGTACTTC | - | TRBJ2-5 | - | TRBV7-9
CATRREYGNQPQHF | TGTGCCACCCGCAGGGAGTATGGCAATCAGCCCCAGCATTTT | - | TRBJ1-5 | - | TRBV6-5
CASSSGRGQGSQPQHF | TGTGCCAGCAGCTCCGGGCGGGGACAGGGTTCGCAGCCCCAGCATTTT | TRBD1 | TRBJ1-5 | - | TRBV5-6
CASSYSGQGSDTQYF | TGTGCCAGCAGTTACTCGGGACAGGGCTCAGATACGCAGTATTTT | TRBD1 | TRBJ2-3 | - | TRBV6-5
CAWSVNSGRRGRWSSYNEQFF | TGTGCCTGGAGTGTAAATTCAGGACGCAGGGGTAGGTGGAGCTCCTACAATGAGCAGTTCTTC | - | TRBJ2-1 | - | TRBV30
CASGSSSYNEQFF | TGTGCCAGCGGATCGAGCTCCTACAATGAGCAGTTCTTC | - | TRBJ2-1 | - | TRBV9
CASSQDSGRETQYF | TGTGCCAGCAGCCAAGATTCGGGGCGGGAGACCCAGTACTTC | - | TRBJ2-5 | - | TRBV14
CAPEEGNEQFF | TGCGCCCCCGAGGAGGGGAATGAGCAGTTCTTC | - | TRBJ2-1 | few | TRBV10-1
CASSRPGTGNYGQETQYF | TGTGCCAGCAGTCGCCCCGGGACAGGGAACTATGGCCAAGAGACCCAGTACTTC | TRBD1 | TRBJ2-5 | - | TRBV28
CASSGDRGRAGELFF | TGTGCCAGCAGCGGGGACAGGGGGCGCGCCGGGGAGCTGTTTTTT | TRBD1 | TRBJ2-2 | - | TRBV5-5